The 21 T cell receptor beta chains below all came from one sample that was sequenced in a study of cytomegalovirus exposure and HLA in healthy donors. 60 Vbeta and 13 Jbeta primers were used in PCR. The table came from immunoSEQ multiplex PCR; TCRdb's copy has only in-frame clones and leaves some out. The repertoire holds around 140,000 clones, with roughly 80% as singletons. Sequenced material: PBMCs. All receptors come from a man aged 35 to 55 in good health and CMV-seronegative.

V and J are TRBV16 and TRBJ1-2; no definite D call. This CDR3 spans 13 amino acids. Germline lookup yields CDR1 KGHSY and CDR2 FQNENV. V was clipped by 2 bases and J by 5 bases, with 9 bases between them. As DNA, the CDR3 is TGTGCCAGCAGCCAAAACGACAAGTATGGCTACACCTTC. Residues: CASSQNDKYGYTF. Variable domain in full (rest from reference TRBV16 and TRBJ1-2): GEEVAQTPKHLVRGEGQKAKLYCAPIKGHSYVFWYQQVLKNEFKFLISFQNENVFDETGMPKERFSAKCLPNSPCSLEIQATKLEDSAVYFCASSQNDKYGYTFGSGTRLTVV.

The rearrangement joins TRBV27 to TRBJ2-5; 9 nucleotides match TRBD2. TRBJ2-7 explains the end of the DNA better; the J call may be wrong. This CDR3 region has 16 residues. Germline V CDR1 and CDR2: MNHEY, SMNVEV (reference sequence). CDR3 loop: CAISRPLSGGGYEQYF. DNA for the CDR3: TGTGCCATCTCCAGGCCACTTAGCGGGGGCGGGTACGAGCAGTACTTC.

The chain employs TRBV19 and TRBJ1-1; possible D gene TRBD1, 5 bases. This CDR3 region has 14 residues. Per germline, CDR1 LNHDA and CDR2 SQIVND (reference sequence). Trimming left V 1 base short and J 3 bases short, with 9 bases between. DNA of the CDR3: TGTGCCAGTAGTATAGGGCAGGGCTACACTGAAGCTTTCTTT. It yields the protein CASSIGQGYTEAFF.

DNA of the CDR3: TGTGCCAGCAGCGCCCCAGGGAAAAAAGGGTCAGAAGCTTTCTTT. Amino acid sequence: CASSAPGKKGSEAFF. The chain couples TRBV9 to TRBJ1-1; D is possibly TRBD1 (5 bases). Between the trimmed V and J ends, which lost 3 bases and 8 bases, there was a span of 20 bases. There are 15 residues in the CDR3. The germline CDR1 and CDR2 sequences are SGDLS and YYNGEE.

This chain uses TRBV12-1 with TRBJ2-5; no check of the table's D call, TRBD2, against the DNA was made. TRBV12-1 is assigned pseudogene status. This CDR3 region has 15 residues. CDR3 amino acids: CASSPRRSGGETQYF. CDR3 coding DNA: TGTGCCAGCAGCCCCCGCCGGAGCGGGGGTGAGACCCAGTACTTC.

The chain joins TRBV5-1 to TRBJ2-6; 9 positions match TRBD1. J was trimmed by 3 bases and V by 1 base; bases with no gene match: 2. This CDR3 region has 16 residues. Germline values: CDR1 SGHRS, CDR2 YFSETQ. The CDR3 sequence: CASSLWTGVGANVLTF. DNA for the CDR3: TGCGCCAGCAGCTTGTGGACAGGGGTTGGGGCCAACGTCCTGACTTTC.

The V and J genes are TRBV4-1 and TRBJ1-3, with 8 bases aligning to TRBD1. Germline assignment: CDR1 MGHRA and CDR2 YSYEKL. V lost 1 base, J lost 4 bases, and 3 bases stayed unmatched. There are 15 residues in the CDR3. The CDR3 sequence: CASSQVGQGGNTIYF. In nucleotides, the CDR3 is TGCGCCAGCAGCCAAGTTGGACAGGGAGGAAACACCATATATTTT.

This clone was detected once. This chain links TRBV25-1 with TRBJ1-5, with D possibly being TRBD1 (5 bases). The germline V and J ends were trimmed by 3 bases and 6 bases, with 9 bases remaining between them. CDR1 is MGHDK and CDR2 is SYGVNS in the germline V gene. This CDR3 is built from 13 residues. CDR3 bases: TGTGCCAGCAGTGAGGTGGGGGGTCAGCCCCAGCATTTT. It is translated as CASSEVGGQPQHF. The entire variable domain, with the rest obtained from reference TRBV25-1 and TRBJ1-5, is as follows: EADIYQTPRYLVIGTGKKITLECSQTMGHDKMYWYQQDPGMELHLIHYSYGVNSTEKGDLSSESTVSRIRTEHFPLTLESARPSHTSQYLCASSEVGGQPQHFGDGTRLSIL.

The sample holds one count of this clone. V gene TRBV27 combines with J gene TRBJ2-1, with D possibly matching TRBD1 (6 bases). V dropped 5 bases and J dropped 0 bases, with 11 bases sitting between them. The germline V gene has CDR1 MNHEY and CDR2 SMNVEV (reference sequence). The CDR3 has 15 residues. The CDR3 is CASSTDRSSYNEQFF. The CDR3 DNA is TGTGCCAGCAGTACTGACAGGAGCTCCTACAATGAGCAGTTCTTC.

J is TRBJ2-4 and V is TRBV4-1; possible D gene TRBD2, 6 bases. Trimming stripped 1 base from V and 9 bases from J, with 10 bases between. The CDR3 runs 13 residues. The V gene's germline CDR1 is MGHRA and CDR2 YSYEKL. CDR3 DNA: TGCGCCAGCAGCCAAGTTACTAGCTGCATTCAGTACTTC. It is translated as CASSQVTSCIQYF.

The chain combines TRBV10-2 with TRBJ1-1, with D possibly matching TRBD1 (5 bases). Trimming left V 4 bases short and J 3 bases short, with 9 bases between. CDR1 is WSHSY and CDR2 is SAAADI in the germline V gene. The CDR3 covers 13 residues. For the CDR3, the DNA is TGCGCCAGCAGTGCAGGGTCGCACACTGAAGCTTTCTTT. Its translation: CASSAGSHTEAFF.

This CDR3 reads CASSRAGGLSDNEQFF. CDR3 nucleotide sequence: TGTGCCAGCAGCAGAGCGGGGGGGCTTTCCGACAATGAGCAGTTCTTC. The V gene is TRBV7-9, the J gene TRBJ2-1, with 10 bases lining up with TRBD2. The CDR3 contains 16 residues. The V segment lost 5 bases and the J segment 5 bases; nucleotides outside the gene matches: 9. CDR1 is SEHNR and CDR2 is FQNEAQ in the germline V gene (reference sequence).

The CDR3 spells CASSLVDYNEQFF. The CDR3 nucleotides are TGTGCCAGCAGCTTGGTAGATTACAATGAGCAGTTCTTC. The chain combines TRBV5-4 with TRBJ2-1; D gene ambiguous. The length of the CDR3 is 13 residues. Trimming removed 0 bases from V and 4 bases from J, with 5 bases in between. Germline CDR1 is SGHNT and CDR2 is YYREEE (reference sequence).

This clone was picked up one time. The CDR3 nucleotides are TGCGCCAGCAGCCAAGTAGAACTAGCGGGGGGCCTCCAAGAGACCCAGTACTTC. It codes for CASSQVELAGGLQETQYF. This chain uses TRBV4-1 with TRBJ2-5, with 12 bases matching TRBD2. The CDR3 is 18 residues long. With 1 base clipped from V and 1 base from J, the junction kept 7 bases outside the gene matches. Germline assignment: CDR1 MGHRA and CDR2 YSYEKL.

The chain joins TRBV6-4 to TRBJ2-5; the D gene is possibly TRBD2 (6 bases). V lost 0 bases and J lost 3, with 14 bases in between. CDR3 length: 16 residues. CDR1 MRHNA and CDR2 SNTAGT come from the germline V gene. The CDR3 sequence: CASSDSAGSGKETQYF. The CDR3 DNA is TGTGCCAGCAGTGACTCGGCGGGTAGCGGCAAAGAGACCCAGTACTTC.

This sequence joins TRBV19 and TRBJ1-1; 9 bases match TRBD1. This CDR3 contains 15 residues. Germline CDR1 reads LNHDA; CDR2 reads SQIVND (reference sequence). V shed 5 bases and J 1 base; nucleotides not matched to a gene: 5. The chain's CDR3 is CASSPRTGANTEAFF. DNA of the CDR3: TGTGCCAGTAGTCCGCGGACAGGGGCGAACACTGAAGCTTTCTTT.

The chain has TRBV28 and TRBJ1-4; no reliable D call. The CDR3 spans 13 residues. V dropped 5 bases and J dropped 4 bases, with 8 bases sitting between them. Germline CDR1 and CDR2: MDHEN and SYDVKM. The CDR3 is CASSESFNEKLFF. The CDR3 DNA reads TGTGCCAGCAGTGAGAGTTTTAATGAAAAACTGTTTTTT.

The V call is TRBV25-1, the J call TRBJ2-1; TRBD2 matches at 8 bases. Looked up from germline, CDR1 is MGHDK and CDR2 is SYGVNS. V gave up 5 bases and J gave up 3 bases; unmatched junction bases: 15. The CDR3 length is 18 residues. The CDR3 protein is CASSPGASGGKGYNEQFF. CDR3 nucleotide sequence: TGTGCCAGCAGTCCGGGGGCGAGCGGGGGCAAGGGCTACAATGAGCAGTTCTTC.

This clone turned up a few times. This chain uses TRBV19 with TRBJ2-7; 9 bases are a match to TRBD1. V gave up 0 bases and J gave up 3 bases; unmatched junction bases: 6. Germline V gene sequence: CDR1 LNHDA, CDR2 SQIVND (reference sequence). CDR3 length: 16 amino acids. This chain's CDR3 is CASSIDGGTGIYEQYF. CDR3 DNA: TGTGCCAGTAGTATAGATGGTGGGACAGGGATCTACGAGCAGTACTTC.

The chain links TRBV11-3 to TRBJ1-1; the D gene is possibly TRBD1 (5 bases). The germline V gene encodes CDR1 SGHNT and CDR2 YENEEA. V lost 2 bases and J 0 bases, leaving 13 bases between the germline ends. CDR3 length equals 16 residues. CDR3 DNA: TGTGCCAGCAGCTTAACCGGGGGATTAATGAACACTGAAGCTTTCTTT. This codes for CASSLTGGLMNTEAFF.

The chain recombines TRBV7-2 with TRBJ1-3; D unclear. Trimming took off 2 bases at V and 0 bases at J, with 8 bases between the two ends. This CDR3 contains 15 residues. The germline gives CDR1 SGHTA, CDR2 FQGNSA. This chain's CDR3 is CASSLHFLSGNTIYF. The CDR3, as DNA: TGTGCCAGCAGCTTACACTTCCTCTCTGGAAACACCATATATTTT.